This TCR beta chain was obtained from a study of blood T cell repertoires in COVID-19. Study-wide context: Donors in the United States, Italy and Spain gave samples during acute or convalescent COVID-19.

The CDR3 has 16 amino acids. Losses at the gene ends were 4 bases for V and 2 bases for J; bases not matched to a gene: 7. Germline V gives CDR1 SGHNT, CDR2 YYREEE (reference sequence). In the source study's methods: Cell counts per sample came from amplifying reference gene primers. The data were produced by immunoSEQ multiplex PCR, yet TCRdb's version contains in-frame clones alone and is incomplete. The V and J calls and clone size were taken over from that table, and D and trimming were inferred from the DNA. The table lists about 160,000 clones, about 85% of them singletons. Study members were between roughly 18 and 89 years old and lived in some 26 US regions. Researchers sorted participants into cohorts using their self-reported clinical history.

Sequencing input: PBMCs or T cells enriched from blood (not recorded which). The gene calls are TRBV5-4 and TRBJ2-3; 10 bases match TRBD1. The receptor was derived from a woman in her forties with acute COVID-19. The CDR3 DNA sequence: TGTGCCAGCAGCCCCATCGGGACAGGGGTCACAGATACGCAGTATTTT. This translates into CASSPIGTGVTDTQYF.